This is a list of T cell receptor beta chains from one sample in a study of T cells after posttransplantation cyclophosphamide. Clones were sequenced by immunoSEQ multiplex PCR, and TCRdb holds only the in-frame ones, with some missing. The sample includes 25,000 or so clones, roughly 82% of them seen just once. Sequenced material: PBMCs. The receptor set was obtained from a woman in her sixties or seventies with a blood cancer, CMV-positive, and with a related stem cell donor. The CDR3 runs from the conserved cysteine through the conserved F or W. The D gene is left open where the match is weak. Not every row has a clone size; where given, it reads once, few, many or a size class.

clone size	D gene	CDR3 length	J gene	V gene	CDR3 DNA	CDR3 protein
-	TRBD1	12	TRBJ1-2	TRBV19	TGTGCCAGCTCAGGGGGACTCGGGGGCTACACCTTC	CASSGGLGGYTF
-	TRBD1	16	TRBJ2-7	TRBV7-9	TGTGCCAGCAGCTTCCTCTGGGGGGACAGGGTCTACGAGCAGTACTTC	CASSFLWGDRVYEQYF
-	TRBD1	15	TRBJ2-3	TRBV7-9	TGTGCCAGCAGCTTAAAGGGGGCCCTCACAGATACGCAGTATTTT	CASSLKGALTDTQYF
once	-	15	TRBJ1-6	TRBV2	TGTGCCAGCAGGGGGACACCATCCTATAATTCACCCCTCCACTTT	CASRGTPSYNSPLHF
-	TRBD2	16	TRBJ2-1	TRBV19	TGTGCCAGTAGTATCTATAGCGGGAGTGGAGGCAATGAGCAGTTCTTC	CASSIYSGSGGNEQFF
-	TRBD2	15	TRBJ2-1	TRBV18	TGTGCCAGCTCACCACCGGCTGGACTAGCGGAAGGACAGTTCTTC	CASSPPAGLAEGQFF
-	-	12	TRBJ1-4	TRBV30	TGTGCCTGGGAACCGGCGGGGAAAAAACTGTTTTTT	CAWEPAGKKLFF
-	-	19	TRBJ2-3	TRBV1	TGCACCAGCAGCCAAGATCCCCTAGCGGGAGGCTTCTGGGAAGATACGCAGTATTTT	CTSSQDPLAGGFWEDTQYF
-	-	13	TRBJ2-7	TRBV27	TGTGCCAGCAGAAGTCCGGGAGCCTACGAGCAGTACTTC	CASRSPGAYEQYF
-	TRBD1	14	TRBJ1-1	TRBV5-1	TGCGCCAGCAGCCTTGTGAACAGGGGCTCCGTCGCTTTCTTT	CASSLVNRGSVAFF
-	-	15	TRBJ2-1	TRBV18	TGTGCCAGCTCGCAAAAAGTGGCCTCCTACAATGAGCAGTTCTTC	CASSQKVASYNEQFF
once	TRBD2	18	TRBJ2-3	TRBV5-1	TGCGCCAGCAGCTTGGCGGCGGGAGGGAACCGGGGCACAGATACGCAGTATTTT	CASSLAAGGNRGTDTQYF
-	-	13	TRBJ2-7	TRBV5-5	TGTGCCAGCAGCCCCGAGGACAGTACCGAGCAGTACTTC	CASSPEDSTEQYF
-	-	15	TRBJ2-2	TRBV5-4	TGTGCCAGCAGCTTGGGGAGGGCCAACACCGGGGAGCTGTTTTTT	CASSLGRANTGELFF
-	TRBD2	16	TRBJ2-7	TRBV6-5	TGTGCCAGCAGTTACTCGAGACTAGCGGGAGGAGGTGAGCAGTACTTC	CASSYSRLAGGGEQYF
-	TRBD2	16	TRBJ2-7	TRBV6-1	TGTGCCAGCAGTGATGTACTAGCGAGTAGGTCTAACGAGCAGTACTTC	CASSDVLASRSNEQYF
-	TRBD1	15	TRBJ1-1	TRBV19	TGTGCCAGTAGTGCAAGGACAGGGCGAGCCACTGAAGCTTTCTTT	CASSARTGRATEAFF
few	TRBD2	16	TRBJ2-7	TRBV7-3	TGTGCCAGCAGCCTTATCGCCGGGACTAGGATAGACGAGCAGTACTTC	CASSLIAGTRIDEQYF
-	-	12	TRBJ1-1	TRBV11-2	TGTGCCAGCAGCTTGACAAACACTGAAGCTTTCTTT	CASSLTNTEAFF
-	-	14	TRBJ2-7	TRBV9	TGTGCCAGCAGCGTAGGAAATAGCGGCTACGAGCAGTACTTC	CASSVGNSGYEQYF
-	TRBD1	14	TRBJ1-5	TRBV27	TGTGCCAGCAGTTTGGGACAGGGTAATCAGCCCCAGCATTTT	CASSLGQGNQPQHF
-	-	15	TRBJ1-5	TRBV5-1	TGCGCCAGCAGCTTGGTTCCGGGTACAACACAGCCCCAGCATTTT	CASSLVPGTTQPQHF
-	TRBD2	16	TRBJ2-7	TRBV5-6	TGTGCCAGCAGCTTTCCCGGGACTAGCGGGGGCTACGAGCAGTACTTC	CASSFPGTSGGYEQYF
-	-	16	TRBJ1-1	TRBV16	TGTGCCAGCAGCCCCACTGGGGGGATGGGGAACACTGAAGCTTTCTTT	CASSPTGGMGNTEAFF
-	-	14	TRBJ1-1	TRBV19	TGTGCCAGTAGTATAGCCGGGGGAAAAGCTGAAGCTTTCTTT	CASSIAGGKAEAFF
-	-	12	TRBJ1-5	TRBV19	TGTGCCAGTACCCGGGGCAATCAGCCCCAGCATTTT	CASTRGNQPQHF
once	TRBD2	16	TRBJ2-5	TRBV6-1	TGTGCCAGCAGTGAATGGCTAGCGGGAGGGGTGGAGACCCAGTACTTC	CASSEWLAGGVETQYF
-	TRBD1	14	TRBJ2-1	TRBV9	TGTGCCAGCAGCGTACAGGGGGCCAGCAATGAGCAGTTCTTC	CASSVQGASNEQFF
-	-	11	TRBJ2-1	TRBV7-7	TGTGCCAGCAGCTCAGGGGACGAGCAGTTCTTC	CASSSGDEQFF
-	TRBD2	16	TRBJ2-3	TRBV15	TGTGCCACCAGCAGACCGGGACTATCAAGCACAGATACGCAGTATTTT	CATSRPGLSSTDTQYF
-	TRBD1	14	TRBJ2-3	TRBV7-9	TGTGCCAGCAGCCCAGGGACAGGGAGCGATACGCAGTATTTT	CASSPGTGSDTQYF
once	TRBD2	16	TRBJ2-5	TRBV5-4	TGTGCCAGCAGCCCTACCGGGACTAGCGGGATGGAGACCCAGTACTTC	CASSPTGTSGMETQYF
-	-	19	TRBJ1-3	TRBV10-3	TGTGCCATCAGTGGACCCCAGTCTCCAGGGGCCTCATCTGGAAACACCATATATTTT	CAISGPQSPGASSGNTIYF
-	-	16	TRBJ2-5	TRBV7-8	TGTGCCAGCAGCTTAGAGGCGCAGGGTGGGTTAGAGACCCAGTACTTC	CASSLEAQGGLETQYF
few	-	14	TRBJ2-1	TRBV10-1	TGCGCCAGCAGCCCCGGGACATCCAACAATGAGCAGTTCTTC	CASSPGTSNNEQFF
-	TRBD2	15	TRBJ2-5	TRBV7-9	TGTGCCAATCGACCTCTAGCGGGAGTGGGGGAGACCCAGTACTTC	CANRPLAGVGETQYF
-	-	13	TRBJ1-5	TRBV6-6	TGTGCCAGCAGTTACTCGACGGGTCAGCCCCAGCATTTT	CASSYSTGQPQHF
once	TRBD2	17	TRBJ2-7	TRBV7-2	TGTGCCAGCAGCTTAGCGGGACTAGCCCGAGGGTTTTACGAGCAGTACTTC	CASSLAGLARGFYEQYF
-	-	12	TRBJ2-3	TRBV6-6	TGTGCCAGCAGTTCTATTGCAGATACGCAGTATTTT	CASSSIADTQYF
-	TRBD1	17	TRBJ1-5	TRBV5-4	TGTGCCAGCAGCCTAGGGACAGAAACTTATAGCAATCAGCCCCAGCATTTT	CASSLGTETYSNQPQHF